A single sample is the source of the 22 T cell receptor beta chains below, sequenced in a study of blood T cells in healthy people across ages. The second PCR ran roughly 7 to 12 cycles with a sample-barcoded 5' primer and J-beta primers. A single record per CDR3 protein comes from TCRdb applying MiXCR to the 5' RACE reads. The sample comprises 650,000 to 1,000,000 distinct CDR3 sequences, around 36% of which are singletons, and 10% to 15% rests with the top ten. The sequencing input was blood. All receptors come from a man aged 18 to 30 in good health.

The J gene is TRBJ2-3, the V gene TRBV4-3; 8 bases fit TRBD1. CDR1 is LGHNA and CDR2 is YSLEER in the germline V gene. The CDR3 contains 16 residues. Trimming cost V 5 bases and J 7 bases; bases outside gene matches: 14. CDR3 in amino acids: CASSSATQGAAYTQYF. CDR3 coding DNA: TGCGCCAGCAGCTCCGCGACTCAGGGGGCGGCTTATACGCAGTATTTT.

The gene calls are TRBV12-3 or TRBV12-4 and TRBJ1-5; D possibly corresponds to TRBD1 (5 bases). This CDR3 is 15 amino acids long. The V end was cut by 3 bases, the J end by 3 bases, with 12 bases between. The CDR3 DNA follows: TGTGCCAGCAGTTTTGGGGCAGGCAACAATCAGCCCCAGCATTTT. Residues: CASSFGAGNNQPQHF.

The chain combines TRBV29-1 with TRBJ1-2, with D tentatively TRBD1 (5 bases). The CDR3 sequence is 12 residues long. CDR1 is SQVTM and CDR2 is ANQGSEA in the germline V gene. V was shortened by 4 bases and J by 6 bases, with 12 bases between the two germline ends. The CDR3 DNA sequence: TGCAGCGTTGTCCACCAGGGTGATGGCTACACCTTC. Its protein is CSVVHQGDGYTF.

This clonotype was counted at least ten times. The rearrangement joins TRBV29-1 to TRBJ1-1, with 7 bases identical to TRBD1. The J segment lost 5 bases and the V segment lost 6 bases, leaving 9 bases of the junction unmatched. Germline CDR1 and CDR2: SQVTM and ANQGSEA. The CDR3 is made up of 13 amino acids. The CDR3 nucleotides are TGCAGCGTGGGCAACAGGGGCGGTACTGAAGCTTTCTTT. Translation gives CSVGNRGGTEAFF.

There are a few counts of this clonotype. The chain joins TRBV6-2 or TRBV6-3 to TRBJ1-2; unclear D gene. Germline-derived CDR1 and CDR2 are MNHEY and SVGEGT. Trimming removed 4 bases from V and 3 bases from J, with 12 bases in between. The CDR3 has 14 amino acids. The CDR3 reads CASSSFSGYYGYTF. The CDR3, as DNA: TGTGCCAGCAGTTCATTCTCGGGATACTATGGCTACACCTTC.

This chain connects TRBV27 to TRBJ2-5, with D perhaps matching TRBD1 (6 bases). The CDR3 totals 14 residues. The V end was cut by 6 bases, the J end by 11 bases, with 22 bases between. Germline V gene sequence: CDR1 MNHEY, CDR2 SMNVEV (reference sequence). CDR3 nucleotides: TGTGCCAGCAGATCCACCGGGACAACTAATGAGCAGTACTTC. This sequence encodes CASRSTGTTNEQYF.

Worth noting for this clonotype: An end of the junction does not agree with germline; a read error may underlie this. The DNA of the CDR3 is TGCCCCAGCACCCTCTCCTCATTGGGGATTGGCTACACCTTC. This codes for CPSTLSSLGIGYTF. The chain links TRBV4-1 to TRBJ1-2, with D unresolved. In germline, CDR1 is MGHRA, CDR2 YSYEKL. This CDR3 is built from 14 residues.

This clonotype was counted a few times. V is TRBV29-1 and J is TRBJ2-4, with D possibly matching TRBD1 (5 bases). The last part of the DNA fits TRBJ2-5 better; the J call may be wrong. Germline V CDR1 and CDR2: SQVTM, ANQGSEA. The CDR3 is 12 residues long. The CDR3 region is CSVAGAGETQYF. Here the CDR3 DNA reads TGCAGCGTTGCTGGGGCAGGGGAGACCCAGTACTTC.

This clonotype appeared a few times. This chain links TRBV29-1 with TRBJ1-4; D perhaps matches TRBD1 (5 bases). Trimming pared 5 bases from V and 3 bases from J, leaving 10 bases between. CDR1 and CDR2 (germline): SQVTM, ANQGSEA. This CDR3 comprises 13 residues. CDR3: CSVRDPANEKLFF. CDR3 nucleotides: TGCAGCGTTCGGGACCCCGCTAATGAAAAACTGTTTTTT.

This clonotype was picked up many times. The CDR3 is CASSQDSRGETQYF. The CDR3 DNA reads as TGCGCCAGCAGCCAAGATTCGAGGGGGGAGACCCAGTACTTC. This chain joins TRBV4-3 and TRBJ2-5; perhaps TRBD1 as D (6 bases). In germline, CDR1 is LGHNA, CDR2 YSLEER. Trimming cost V 0 bases and J 5 bases, with 10 bases left between them. The CDR3 loop spans 14 amino acids.

This clonotype occurred many times. The chain employs TRBV10-3 and TRBJ1-2, with D possibly TRBD1 on 6 matching bases. There are 13 residues in the CDR3. The germline V gene has CDR1 ENHRY and CDR2 SYGVKD. The CDR3 sequence: CGTTEGDFYGYTF. The DNA of the CDR3 is TGTGGTACCACGGAGGGGGATTTCTATGGCTACACCTTC.

J is TRBJ2-3 and V is TRBV10-3; 10 bases line up with TRBD1. The CDR3 extends over 13 amino acids. V shed 8 bases and J 3 bases; nucleotides not matched to a gene: 2. From germline, CDR1 is ENHRY and CDR2 SYGVKD. CDR3 protein: CAIGQGGTDTQYF. The CDR3 bases are TGTGCCATCGGACAGGGGGGAACAGATACGCAGTATTTT.

Concerning this clonotype itself: A clone one base away is much larger, so this may be a read error. The V and J genes are TRBV20-1 and TRBJ2-7; tentatively, D is TRBD2 (6 bases). Trimming shortened V by 0 bases and J by 10 bases, and 10 bases separated the two germline ends. Germline V gene lookup returns CDR1 DFQATT and CDR2 SNEGSKA (reference sequence). The CDR3 has 11 residues. Written as DNA, the CDR3 is TGCAGTGCTAGAGAGGACTATGTCCAGTACTTC. As protein: CSAREDYVQYF.

Note on this clonotype: A read error is likely, as this CDR3 ends without the conserved phenylalanine or tryptophan. The chain links TRBV4-2 to TRBJ2-5, with D unclear. The J call may not be correct, given that the DNA end is closer to TRBJ2-7. In germline, CDR1 is LGHNA, CDR2 YNFKEQ. This CDR3 is built from 14 residues. The CDR3 DNA follows: TGTGCCAGCAGCCAAGATCCCTCATCCTACGAGCAGTACTTG. Translation gives CASSQDPSSYEQYL.

This clonotype was counted at least ten times. The J gene is TRBJ1-2, the V gene TRBV29-1, with D perhaps matching TRBD1 (5 bases). Germline assignment: CDR1 SQVTM and CDR2 ANQGSEA. Trimming took 2 bases from V and 6 from J, leaving 19 bases between them. This CDR3 is built from 15 residues. For the CDR3, the DNA is TGCAGCGTTGAATCTTGGTCGGGACTAAACGATGGCTACACCTTC. Its translation is CSVESWSGLNDGYTF. The full variable domain, rest sourced from reference TRBV29-1 and TRBJ1-2, is SAVISQKPSRDICQRGTSLTIQCQVDSQVTMMFWYRQQPGQSLTLIATANQGSEATYESGFVIDKFPISRPNLTFSTLTVSNMSPEDSSIYLCSVESWSGLNDGYTFGSGTRLTVV.

The rearrangement joins TRBV7-9 to TRBJ2-2, with no clear D. The V gene's germline CDR1 is SEHNR and CDR2 FQNEAQ (reference sequence). Between the trimmed V and J ends, which lost 3 bases and 4 bases, there was a span of 6 bases. The CDR3 has 13 amino acids. The CDR3 reads CASSLIVTGELFF. The CDR3, as DNA: TGTGCCAGCAGCTTGATAGTCACCGGGGAGCTGTTTTTT. The complete variable domain, with remaining parts taken from reference TRBV7-9 and TRBJ2-2, reads DTGVSQNPRHKITKRGQNVTFRCDPISEHNRLYWYRQTLGQGPEFLTYFQNEAQLEKSRLLSDRFSAERPKGSFSTLEIQRTEQGDSAMYLCASSLIVTGELFFGEGSRLTVL.

This clonotype was seen many times. The chain links TRBV7-9 to TRBJ2-1; 7 positions agree with TRBD1. With 5 bases clipped from V and 5 bases from J, the junction kept 9 bases outside the gene matches. The CDR3 extends over 15 amino acids. Germline CDR1 and CDR2: SEHNR and FQNEAQ (reference sequence). This CDR3 is CASSLPGQSNNEQFF. CDR3 nucleotide sequence: TGTGCCAGCAGCCTACCGGGACAGAGTAACAATGAGCAGTTCTTC.

This clonotype was picked up many times. The chain has TRBV12-3 or TRBV12-4 and TRBJ2-5, with D possibly matching TRBD1 (5 bases). This CDR3 is built from 14 residues. Trimming took 3 bases from V and 5 from J, leaving 13 bases between them. The CDR3 region has the DNA TGTGCCAGCAGTTTCAGGGTACGACTGGAGACCCAGTACTTC. It codes for CASSFRVRLETQYF.

The V call is TRBV30, the J call TRBJ1-1; 10 positions agree with TRBD1. Germline V gene data show CDR1 as GTSNPN and CDR2 as SVGIG (reference sequence). The CDR3 spans 13 residues. Germline trimming cut 3 bases from V and 6 bases from J; bases unmatched to any gene: 4. The DNA for the CDR3 is TGTGCCTGGAGAGCCGGGACAGGGGCTGAAGCTTTCTTT. Its translation: CAWRAGTGAEAFF.

With regard to this clonotype: A read error is possible here, since a much larger clone lies one base away. The genes are TRBV12-3 or TRBV12-4 and TRBJ1-4; TRBD1 aligns across 7 bases. The CDR3 loop spans 15 amino acids. The DNA of the CDR3 is TGTGCCAGCAGCTTCCGACAGGGAGATAATGAAAAACCGTTTTTT. This gives the protein CASSFRQGDNEKPFF.

The rearrangement joins TRBV2 to TRBJ2-1; no clear D gene. The germline V gene encodes CDR1 SNHLY and CDR2 FYNNEI. V lost 9 bases, J lost 7 bases, and 10 bases lay in between. The CDR3 is made up of 11 amino acids. The CDR3 DNA reads TGTGCCAGTAGAACCGAAAATGAGCAGTTCTTC. It yields the protein CASRTENEQFF.

V usage is TRBV4-1 and J usage is TRBJ1-4; D uncertain. The CDR3 is 13 residues long. Trimming took off 4 bases at V and 11 bases at J, with 14 bases between the two ends. Germline V gene lookup returns CDR1 MGHRA and CDR2 YSYEKL. CDR3 in amino acids: CASSRTPAEKLFF. CDR3 sequence (DNA): TGCGCCAGCAGCCGAACCCCGGCGGAGAAACTGTTTTTT.